The subject of this entry is one T cell receptor beta chain. This specimen comes from a study of technical replicates of blood from a handful of donors. V gave up 4 bases and J gave up 7 bases; unmatched junction bases: 11. The CDR3 is 15 residues long. Germline values: CDR1 SGDLS, CDR2 YYNGEE. Produced via immunoSEQ multiplex PCR; TCRdb's table is partial and in-frame only. Of over 75,000 clones listed, about 97% are singletons. This chain connects TRBV9 to TRBJ1-5; 7 bases match TRBD1. The sequence came from a human donor in good health. The sequencing sample was made of T cells isolated from PBMCs. The CDR3 sequence is CASSPQGGGGQPQHF. The DNA of the CDR3 is TGTGCCAGCAGCCCCCAGGGGGGAGGAGGACAGCCCCAGCATTTT. Combining the CDR3 with reference TRBV9 and TRBJ1-5 gives the whole variable domain DSGVTQTPKHLITATGQRVTLRCSPRSGDLSVYWYQQSLDQGLQFLIQYYNGEERAKGNILERFSAQQFPDLHSELNLSSLELGDSALYFCASSPQGGGGQPQHFGDGTRLSIL.